One sample yielded the 21 T cell receptor beta chains listed below, sequenced in a study of T cell responses to AZD1222 COVID-19 vaccine. Measured with immunoSEQ multiplex PCR; TCRdb has only the in-frame clones, and not every one. There are about 96,000 clones in the sample; under 90% occur only once, and 26% lies in the top ten. Sequencing was performed on peripheral blood, taken on day 0 of AZD1222 vaccination. The source is an adult in good health.

The table lists this clone with a count of one. The V call is TRBV3-1 (or the pseudogene TRBV3-2), the J call TRBJ2-1; 9 bases fit TRBD2. V dropped 3 bases and J dropped 6; count of bases not matched to a gene: 6. The CDR3 sequence is 15 residues long. Germline V gene sequence: CDR1 LGHDT, CDR2 YNNKEL (reference sequence). The CDR3 DNA reads as TGTGCCAGCAGCCACGGGACTAGCAGCGTCAATGAGCAGTTCTTC. Translation: CASSHGTSSVNEQFF.

The chain carries TRBV25-1 and TRBJ2-5; perhaps D is TRBD1 or TRBD2 (7 bases each). Germline V gene sequence: CDR1 MGHDK, CDR2 SYGVNS. The CDR3 spans 14 residues. The V end lost 4 bases, the J end lost 5 bases, and 14 bases lay between the germline ends. The CDR3 is CASSVGGGWETQYF. The CDR3 coding sequence is TGTGCCAGCAGTGTGGGAGGGGGCTGGGAGACCCAGTACTTC.

CDR3 sequence reads: CASSDSGGTADTQYF. DNA of the CDR3: TGTGCCAGCAGTGACTCTGGCGGGACAGCAGATACGCAGTATTTT. The chain employs TRBV6-4 and TRBJ2-3, with a tentative D call TRBD1 (7 bases). Looked up from germline, CDR1 is MRHNA and CDR2 is SNTAGT. There are 15 residues in the CDR3. Deletions cut 0 bases from V and 4 bases from J, with 11 bases between.

The rearrangement uses TRBV5-5 and TRBJ2-7; 10 nucleotides agree with TRBD1. The V and J ends lost 4 bases and 5 bases, in that order; junction bases with no gene match: 6. This CDR3 has 14 amino acids. Germline CDR1 SGHKS, CDR2 YYEKEE (reference sequence). The CDR3 nucleotides read TGTGCCAGCAGCGGGGACAGGGGTAGTAACGAGCAGTACTTC. It is translated as CASSGDRGSNEQYF.

V is TRBV9 and J is TRBJ2-7, with 7 bases matching TRBD2. Germline assignment: CDR1 SGDLS and CDR2 YYNGEE. Trimming removed 0 bases from V and 3 bases from J; junction bases left unmatched: 6. This CDR3 has 15 residues. The CDR3, as DNA: TGTGCCAGCAGCGTAGGTTCTAGCGGAAACTACGAGCAGTACTTC. Residues: CASSVGSSGNYEQYF.

The CDR3 nucleotides read TGCGCCAGCAGCCAAGATCATACAGGGGGTGCTTACTACGAGCAGTACTTC. Protein product: CASSQDHTGGAYYEQYF. The genes are TRBV4-3 and TRBJ2-7; TRBD1 aligns across 8 bases. V was pared by 0 bases and J by 3 bases, with 10 bases of the junction left unmatched. CDR1 LGHNA and CDR2 YSLEER come from the germline V gene. This CDR3 is 17 amino acids long.

J is TRBJ2-7 and V is TRBV6-2 or TRBV6-3; D is unclear. CDR3 length: 14 amino acids. Germline lookup yields CDR1 MNHEY and CDR2 SVGEGT. The V gene lost 4 bases and the J gene lost 2 bases, with 12 bases spanning the gap. This CDR3 reads CASSLPDWAYEQYF. The CDR3 coding sequence is TGTGCCAGCAGTTTACCCGACTGGGCCTACGAGCAGTACTTC.

This rearrangement joins TRBV5-1 to TRBJ2-7; weak D call: TRBD1 (6 bases). The CDR3 length is 14 residues. The V end was cut by 1 base, the J end by 4 bases, with 12 bases between. From germline, CDR1 is SGHRS and CDR2 YFSETQ. The CDR3 sequence: CASSLSAGVYEQYF. The CDR3 DNA follows: TGCGCCAGCAGCTTGAGTGCAGGGGTATACGAGCAGTACTTC.

Here the CDR3 DNA reads TGTGCCAGTAGTCGGACCCACCAAACTGAAGCTTTCTTT. This encodes CASSRTHQTEAFF. J is TRBJ1-1 and V is TRBV19, with D uncertain. The CDR3 length is 13 residues. From germline, CDR1 is LNHDA and CDR2 SQIVND (reference sequence). The V end was cut by 5 bases, the J end by 5 bases, with 12 bases between.

This clone was seen once. The V gene is TRBV11-3, the J gene TRBJ2-2; possibly TRBD1 for D (5 bases). Trimming pared 1 base from V and 5 bases from J, leaving 8 bases between. Germline values: CDR1 SGHNT, CDR2 YENEEA. CDR3 length: 14 residues. The CDR3 spells CASSLGRVTGELFF. For the CDR3, the DNA is TGTGCCAGCAGCTTAGGCAGGGTGACCGGGGAGCTGTTTTTT.

The genes are TRBV19 and TRBJ1-1; D might be TRBD1 (5 bases). V was trimmed by 7 bases and J by 4 bases, leaving 7 bases between them. Germline assignment: CDR1 LNHDA and CDR2 SQIVND (reference sequence). The CDR3 spans 11 residues. CDR3 DNA: TGTGCCAGTACCAGGGCCACTGAAGCTTTCTTT. Its translation is CASTRATEAFF.

This clone was detected a few times. Written as DNA, the CDR3 is TGTGCCAGCAGCAACCAACAGGGACCTGGAAACACCATATATTTT. Amino acids: CASSNQQGPGNTIYF. The V gene is TRBV7-3, the J gene TRBJ1-3; a possible D gene is TRBD1 (6 bases). In germline, CDR1 is SGHTA, CDR2 FQGTGA. V lost 5 bases, J lost 2 bases, and 13 bases lay in between. CDR3 length: 15 amino acids.

The chain carries TRBV28 and TRBJ1-5; D may be TRBD1 (5 bases). Germline lookup yields CDR1 MDHEN and CDR2 SYDVKM. The CDR3 runs to 15 residues. With 7 bases removed from V and 0 bases from J, the gap between germline ends came to 13 bases. In nucleotides, the CDR3 is TGTGCCAGCACCCCACAGGTCCATAGCAATCAGCCCCAGCATTTT. Protein product: CASTPQVHSNQPQHF.

The chain links TRBV28 to TRBJ2-3, with TRBD2 matching 7 bases. After removal of 6 bases from V and 0 bases from J, the junction contained 9 bases not matched to a gene. This CDR3 comprises 16 residues. Germline V lookup: CDR1 MDHEN, CDR2 SYDVKM. Written as DNA, the CDR3 is TGTGCCAGCAGCCCGCCGAGGCGGGAGAGCACAGATACGCAGTATTTT. This encodes CASSPPRRESTDTQYF.

This clone was counted only a few times. This chain joins TRBV29-1 and TRBJ1-1; D not certain. Germline V gene lookup returns CDR1 SQVTM and CDR2 ANQGSEA. The CDR3 contains 9 residues. V lost 7 bases and J lost 8, with 8 bases in between. This CDR3 is CSDDGEAFF. For the CDR3, the DNA is TGCAGCGACGACGGCGAAGCTTTCTTT. Variable domain in full (rest from reference TRBV29-1 and TRBJ1-1): SAVISQKPSRDICQRGTSLTIQCQVDSQVTMMFWYRQQPGQSLTLIATANQGSEATYESGFVIDKFPISRPNLTFSTLTVSNMSPEDSSIYLCSDDGEAFFGQGTRLTVV.

This chain uses TRBV6-6 with TRBJ2-7; 9 bases are a match to TRBD1. With V trimmed by 6 bases and J by 4 bases, 22 bases remained unmatched. CDR1 and CDR2 (germline): MNHNY, SVGAGI (reference sequence). This CDR3 region has 19 residues. As DNA, the CDR3 is TGTGCCAGCAGCTATACCACCGGGACAGGGCTAGCTCAGCCTTACGAGCAGTACTTC. It specifies CASSYTTGTGLAQPYEQYF.

The chain has TRBV23-1 and TRBJ2-1; D might be TRBD1 or TRBD2, each matching 9 bases. TRBV23-1 is identified as an open reading frame with a role that is uncertain. The V and J ends lost 4 bases and 7 bases respectively, with 26 bases between them. The CDR3 runs 18 residues. The CDR3 loop is CASSPRDRAGGPVNEQFF. DNA for the CDR3: TGCGCCAGCAGTCCCCGGGACAGGGCGGGAGGGCCAGTGAATGAGCAGTTCTTC.

The CDR3 reads CASSFSTGGSYGYTF. The CDR3 nucleotides are TGTGCCAGCAGTTTCTCGACAGGGGGCTCGTATGGCTACACCTTC. This chain connects TRBV27 to TRBJ1-2; 10 bases are shared with TRBD1. V was clipped by 3 bases and J by 5 bases; unmatched bases: 6. The CDR3 totals 15 residues. The germline CDR1 and CDR2 sequences are MNHEY and SMNVEV (reference sequence).

This clone was counted a single time. This chain links TRBV5-6 with TRBJ2-3; a possible D gene is TRBD1 (6 bases). The V end lost 0 bases, the J end lost 2 bases, and 16 bases lay between the germline ends. CDR3 length: 17 residues. CDR1 and CDR2 (germline): SGHDT, YYEEEE. The CDR3 DNA follows: TGTGCCAGCAGCTTGGCAAACCGGGACACCTACACAGATACGCAGTATTTT. Its translation is CASSLANRDTYTDTQYF.

The chain is built from TRBV7-9 and TRBJ1-4; TRBD1 is a possible D gene (5 bases). Germline assignment: CDR1 SEHNR and CDR2 FQNEAQ (reference sequence). The CDR3 has 16 residues. Trimming removed 5 bases from V and 4 bases from J, with 17 bases in between. CDR3 amino acids: CASSQRSGTLNEKLFF. The CDR3 DNA sequence: TGTGCCAGCAGCCAAAGATCGGGGACGCTTAATGAAAAACTGTTTTTT.

The chain joins TRBV9 to TRBJ2-1, with D perhaps matching TRBD2 (5 bases). Trimming cost V 4 bases and J 2 bases, with 16 bases left between them. Germline V gene data show CDR1 as SGDLS and CDR2 as YYNGEE. CDR3 size: 16 residues. CDR3 amino acids: CASSLSTTVTYNEQFF. The CDR3 DNA reads TGTGCCAGCAGCCTATCGACTACGGTGACCTACAATGAGCAGTTCTTC.